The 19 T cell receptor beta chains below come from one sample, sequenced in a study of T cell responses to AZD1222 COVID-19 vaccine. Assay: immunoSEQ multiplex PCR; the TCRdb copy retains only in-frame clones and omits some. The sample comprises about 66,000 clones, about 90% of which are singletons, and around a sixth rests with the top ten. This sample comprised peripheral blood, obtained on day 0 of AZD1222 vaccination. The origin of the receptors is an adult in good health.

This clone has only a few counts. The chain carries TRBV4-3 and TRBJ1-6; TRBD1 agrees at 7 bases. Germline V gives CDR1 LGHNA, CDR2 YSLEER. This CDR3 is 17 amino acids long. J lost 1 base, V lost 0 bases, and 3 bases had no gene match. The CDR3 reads CASSQEQGLSYNSPLHF. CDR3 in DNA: TGCGCCAGCAGCCAAGAACAGGGGCTATCCTATAATTCACCCCTCCACTTT.

The CDR3 loop is CASGLAPEAKLFF. CDR3 in DNA: TGTGCTAGTGGTTTGGCCCCCGAGGCAAAACTGTTTTTT. The chain recombines TRBV12-5 with TRBJ1-4; D ambiguous. Trimming shortened V by 1 base and J by 10 bases, and 10 bases separated the two germline ends. This CDR3 is 13 amino acids long. Germline V gene lookup returns CDR1 LGHNT and CDR2 FRNRAP.

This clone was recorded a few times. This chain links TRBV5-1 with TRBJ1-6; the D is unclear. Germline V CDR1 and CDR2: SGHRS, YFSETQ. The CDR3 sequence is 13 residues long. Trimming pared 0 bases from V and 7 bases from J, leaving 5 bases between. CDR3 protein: CASSLVGNSPLHF. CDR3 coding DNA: TGCGCCAGCAGCTTGGTCGGCAATTCACCCCTCCACTTT. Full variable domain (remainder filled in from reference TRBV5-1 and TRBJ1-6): KAGVTQTPRYLIKTRGQQVTLSCSPISGHRSVSWYQQTPGQGLQFLFEYFSETQRNKGNFPGRFSGRQFSNSRSEMNVSTLELGDSALYLCASSLVGNSPLHFGNGTRLTVT.

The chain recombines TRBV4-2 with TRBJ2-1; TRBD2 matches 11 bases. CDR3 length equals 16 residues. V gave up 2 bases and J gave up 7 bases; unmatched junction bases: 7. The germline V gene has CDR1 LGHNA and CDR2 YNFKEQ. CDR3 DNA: TGTGCCAGCAGCCAACTCCTAGCGGGAGGTATAAATGAGCAGTTCTTC. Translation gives CASSQLLAGGINEQFF.

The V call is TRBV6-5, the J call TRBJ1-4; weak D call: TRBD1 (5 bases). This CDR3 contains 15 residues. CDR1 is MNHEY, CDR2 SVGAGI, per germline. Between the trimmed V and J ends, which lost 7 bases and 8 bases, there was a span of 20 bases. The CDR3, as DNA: TGTGCCAGCAAATCAGGGCCCGAGCAGAGGGAAAAACTGTTTTTT. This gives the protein CASKSGPEQREKLFF.

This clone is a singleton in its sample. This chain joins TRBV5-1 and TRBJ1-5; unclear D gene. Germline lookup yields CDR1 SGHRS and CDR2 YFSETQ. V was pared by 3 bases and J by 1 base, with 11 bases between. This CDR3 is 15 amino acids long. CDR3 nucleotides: TGCGCCAGCAGCTCCCTTGGGGAGAGCAATCAGCCCCAGCATTTT. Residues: CASSSLGESNQPQHF.

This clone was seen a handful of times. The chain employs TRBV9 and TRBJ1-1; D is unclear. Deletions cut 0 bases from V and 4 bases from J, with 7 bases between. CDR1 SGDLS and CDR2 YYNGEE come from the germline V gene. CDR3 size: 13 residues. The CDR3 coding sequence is TGTGCCAGCAGCGTAGTAGCCGTCACTGAAGCTTTCTTT. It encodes CASSVVAVTEAFF. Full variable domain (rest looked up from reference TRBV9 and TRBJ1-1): DSGVTQTPKHLITATGQRVTLRCSPRSGDLSVYWYQQSLDQGLQFLIQYYNGEERAKGNILERFSAQQFPDLHSELNLSSLELGDSALYFCASSVVAVTEAFFGQGTRLTVV.

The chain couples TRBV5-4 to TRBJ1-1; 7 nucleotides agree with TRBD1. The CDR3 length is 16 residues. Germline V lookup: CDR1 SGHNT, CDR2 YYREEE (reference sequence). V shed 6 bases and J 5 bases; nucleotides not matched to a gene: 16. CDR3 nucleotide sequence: TGTGCCAGCAACGCAGGGGTAAGGGACAGTAGGACTGAAGCTTTCTTT. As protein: CASNAGVRDSRTEAFF. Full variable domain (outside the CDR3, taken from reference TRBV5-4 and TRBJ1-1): ETGVTQSPTHLIKTRGQQVTLRCSSQSGHNTVSWYQQALGQGPQFIFQYYREEENGRGNFPPRFSGLQFPNYSSELNVNALELDDSALYLCASNAGVRDSRTEAFFGQGTRLTVV.

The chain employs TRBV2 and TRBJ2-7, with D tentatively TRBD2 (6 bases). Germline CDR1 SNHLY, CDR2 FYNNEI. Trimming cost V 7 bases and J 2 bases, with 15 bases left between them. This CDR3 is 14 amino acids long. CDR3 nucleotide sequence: TGTGCCAGCACAGGGCTAGCGACAACCTACGAGCAGTACTTC. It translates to CASTGLATTYEQYF.

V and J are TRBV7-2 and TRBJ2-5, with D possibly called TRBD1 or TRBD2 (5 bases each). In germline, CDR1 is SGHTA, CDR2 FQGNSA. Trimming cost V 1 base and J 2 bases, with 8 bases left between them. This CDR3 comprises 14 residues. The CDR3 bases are TGTGCCAGCAGCTTAGGAGGGGTACAAGAGACCCAGTACTTC. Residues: CASSLGGVQETQYF.

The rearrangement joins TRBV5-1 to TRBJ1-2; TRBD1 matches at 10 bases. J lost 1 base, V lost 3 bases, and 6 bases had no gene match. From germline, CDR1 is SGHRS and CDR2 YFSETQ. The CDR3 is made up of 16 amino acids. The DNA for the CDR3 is TGCGCCAGCAGCTCAGCCGGGACAGGGGTTAACTATGGCTACACCTTC. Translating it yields CASSSAGTGVNYGYTF.

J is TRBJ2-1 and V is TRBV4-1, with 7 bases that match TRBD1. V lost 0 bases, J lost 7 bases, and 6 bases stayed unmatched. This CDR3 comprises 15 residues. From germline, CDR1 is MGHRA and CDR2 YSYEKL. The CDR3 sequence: CASSQDTGDGNEQFF. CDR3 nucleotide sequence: TGCGCCAGCAGCCAAGATACAGGGGATGGTAATGAGCAGTTCTTC.

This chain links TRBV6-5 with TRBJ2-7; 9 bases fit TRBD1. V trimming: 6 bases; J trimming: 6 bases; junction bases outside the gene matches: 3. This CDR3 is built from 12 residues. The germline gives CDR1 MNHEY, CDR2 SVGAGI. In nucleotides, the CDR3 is TGTGCCAGCAGGGACAGGGGTGGCGAGCAGTACTTC. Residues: CASRDRGGEQYF.

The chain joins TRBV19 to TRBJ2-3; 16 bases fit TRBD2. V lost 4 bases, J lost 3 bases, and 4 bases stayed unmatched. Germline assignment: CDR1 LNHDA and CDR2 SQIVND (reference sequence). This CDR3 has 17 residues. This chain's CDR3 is CASSRGTSGRATDTQYF. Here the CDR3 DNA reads TGTGCCAGTAGTAGAGGGACTAGCGGGAGGGCGACAGATACGCAGTATTTT. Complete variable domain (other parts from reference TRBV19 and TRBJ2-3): DGGITQSPKYLFRKEGQNVTLSCEQNLNHDAMYWYRQDPGQGLRLIYYSQIVNDFQKGDIAEGYSVSREKKESFPLTVTSAQKNPTAFYLCASSRGTSGRATDTQYFGPGTRLTVL.

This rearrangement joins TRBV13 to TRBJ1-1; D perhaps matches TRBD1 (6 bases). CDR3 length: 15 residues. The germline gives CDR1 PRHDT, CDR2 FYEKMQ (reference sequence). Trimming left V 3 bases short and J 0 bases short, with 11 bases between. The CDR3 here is CASSFLQGLNTEAFF. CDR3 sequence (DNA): TGTGCCAGCAGCTTCCTACAGGGTTTGAACACTGAAGCTTTCTTT.

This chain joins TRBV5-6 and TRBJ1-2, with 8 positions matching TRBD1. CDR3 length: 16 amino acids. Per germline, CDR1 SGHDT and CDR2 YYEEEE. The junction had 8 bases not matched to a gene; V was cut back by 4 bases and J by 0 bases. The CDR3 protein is CASSPGTGSPNYGYTF. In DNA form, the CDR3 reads TGTGCCAGCAGCCCCGGGACAGGATCTCCTAACTATGGCTACACCTTC. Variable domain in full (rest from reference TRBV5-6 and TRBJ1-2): DAGVTQSPTHLIKTRGQQVTLRCSPKSGHDTVSWYQQALGQGPQFIFQYYEEEERQRGNFPDRFSGHQFPNYSSELNVNALLLGDSALYLCASSPGTGSPNYGYTFGSGTRLTVV.

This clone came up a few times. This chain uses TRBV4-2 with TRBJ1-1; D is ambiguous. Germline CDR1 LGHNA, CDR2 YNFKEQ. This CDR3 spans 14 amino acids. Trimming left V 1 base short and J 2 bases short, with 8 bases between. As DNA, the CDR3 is TGTGCCAGCAGCCAAGCTGGGTCCAACACTGAAGCTTTCTTT. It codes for CASSQAGSNTEAFF.

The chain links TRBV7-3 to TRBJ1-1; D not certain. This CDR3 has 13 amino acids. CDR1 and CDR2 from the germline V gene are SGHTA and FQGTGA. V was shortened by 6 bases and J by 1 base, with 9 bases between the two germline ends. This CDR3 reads CASRFMANTEAFF. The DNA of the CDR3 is TGTGCCAGCAGGTTCATGGCGAACACTGAAGCTTTCTTT.

The CDR3: CASSPLAKNIQYF. DNA for the CDR3: TGTGCCAGCAGTCCCCTAGCCAAAAACATTCAGTACTTC. This chain connects TRBV27 to TRBJ2-4; D is ambiguous. This CDR3 contains 13 residues. Germline assignment: CDR1 MNHEY and CDR2 SMNVEV (reference sequence). The germline V and J ends were trimmed by 5 bases and 0 bases, with 5 bases remaining between them.